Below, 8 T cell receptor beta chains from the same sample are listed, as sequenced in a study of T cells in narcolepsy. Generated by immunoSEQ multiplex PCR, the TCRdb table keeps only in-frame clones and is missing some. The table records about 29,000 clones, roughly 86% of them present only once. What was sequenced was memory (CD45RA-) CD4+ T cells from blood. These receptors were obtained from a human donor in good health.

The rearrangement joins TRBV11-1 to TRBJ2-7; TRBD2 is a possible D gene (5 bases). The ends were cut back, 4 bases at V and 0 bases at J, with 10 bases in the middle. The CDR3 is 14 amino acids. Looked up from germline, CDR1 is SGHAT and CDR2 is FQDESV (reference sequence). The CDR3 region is CASSSGVISYEQYF. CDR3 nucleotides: TGTGCCAGCAGCTCCGGGGTTATCTCCTACGAGCAGTACTTC. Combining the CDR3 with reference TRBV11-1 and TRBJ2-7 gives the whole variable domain EAEVAQSPRYKITEKSQAVAFWCDPISGHATLYWYRQILGQGPELLVQFQDESVVDDSQLPKDRFSAERLKGVDSTLKIQPAELGDSAMYLCASSSGVISYEQYFGPGTRLTVT.

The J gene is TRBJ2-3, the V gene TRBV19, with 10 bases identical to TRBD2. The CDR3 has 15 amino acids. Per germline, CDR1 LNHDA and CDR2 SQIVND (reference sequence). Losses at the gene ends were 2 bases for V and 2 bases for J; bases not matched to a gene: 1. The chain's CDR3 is CASSILAGDTDTQYF. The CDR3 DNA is TGTGCCAGTAGTATACTAGCGGGGGACACAGATACGCAGTATTTT.

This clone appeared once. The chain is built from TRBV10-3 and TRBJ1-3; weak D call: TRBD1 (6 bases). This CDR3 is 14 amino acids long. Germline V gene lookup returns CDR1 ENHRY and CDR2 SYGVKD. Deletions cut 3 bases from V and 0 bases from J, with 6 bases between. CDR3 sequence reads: CAISEQGSGNTIYF. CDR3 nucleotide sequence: TGTGCCATCAGTGAACAGGGCTCTGGAAACACCATATATTTT.

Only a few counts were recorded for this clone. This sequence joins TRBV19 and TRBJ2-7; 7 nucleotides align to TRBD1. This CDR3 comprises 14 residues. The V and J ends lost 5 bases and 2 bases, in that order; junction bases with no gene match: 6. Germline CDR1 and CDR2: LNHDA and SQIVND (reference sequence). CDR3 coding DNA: TGTGCCAGTAGTGTTTGGGACAGCGCCTACGAGCAGTACTTC. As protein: CASSVWDSAYEQYF. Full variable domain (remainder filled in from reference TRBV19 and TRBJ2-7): DGGITQSPKYLFRKEGQNVTLSCEQNLNHDAMYWYRQDPGQGLRLIYYSQIVNDFQKGDIAEGYSVSREKKESFPLTVTSAQKNPTAFYLCASSVWDSAYEQYFGPGTRLTVT.

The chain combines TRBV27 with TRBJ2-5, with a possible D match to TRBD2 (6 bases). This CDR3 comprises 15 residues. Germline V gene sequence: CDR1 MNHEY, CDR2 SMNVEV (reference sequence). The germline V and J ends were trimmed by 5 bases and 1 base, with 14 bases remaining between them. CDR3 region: CASSPGLWVQETQYF. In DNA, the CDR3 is TGTGCCAGCAGTCCGGGACTTTGGGTCCAAGAGACCCAGTACTTC.

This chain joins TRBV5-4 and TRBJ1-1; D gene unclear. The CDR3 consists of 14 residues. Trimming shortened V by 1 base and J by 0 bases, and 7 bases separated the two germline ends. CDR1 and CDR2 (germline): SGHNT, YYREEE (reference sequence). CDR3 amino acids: CASSLIGMNTEAFF. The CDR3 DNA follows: TGTGCCAGCAGCTTGATAGGCATGAACACTGAAGCTTTCTTT. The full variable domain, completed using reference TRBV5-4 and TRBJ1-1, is ETGVTQSPTHLIKTRGQQVTLRCSSQSGHNTVSWYQQALGQGPQFIFQYYREEENGRGNFPPRFSGLQFPNYSSELNVNALELDDSALYLCASSLIGMNTEAFFGQGTRLTVV.

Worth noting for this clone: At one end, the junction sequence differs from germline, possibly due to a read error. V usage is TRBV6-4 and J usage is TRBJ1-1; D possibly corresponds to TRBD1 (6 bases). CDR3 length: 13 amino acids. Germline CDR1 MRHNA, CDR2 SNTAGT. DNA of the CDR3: TGTGCCAACAGTCCAGGGGAGAACACTGAAGCTTTCTTT. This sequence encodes CANSPGENTEAFF.

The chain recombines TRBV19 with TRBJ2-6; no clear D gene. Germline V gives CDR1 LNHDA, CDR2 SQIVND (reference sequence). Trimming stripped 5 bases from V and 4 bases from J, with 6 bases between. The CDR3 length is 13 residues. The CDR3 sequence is CASSPEGANVLTF. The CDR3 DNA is TGTGCCAGTAGTCCGGAGGGGGCCAACGTCCTGACTTTC.